One sample yielded the 10 T cell receptor beta chains listed below, sequenced in a study of Tregs in tolerant kidney transplant recipients. Clones were read by immunoSEQ multiplex PCR, and TCRdb kept only the in-frame ones, dropping some. The sample is made up of roughly 48,000 clones, and the top ten hold 0.75% to 0.95% of it. Sequences were derived from CD4+ T cells from blood, sampled before the transplant. The source is a human donor who received a combined kidney and bone marrow transplant.

Note on this clone: The CDR3 is cut off 3 residues early in the read; its end comes from the germline J gene. The genes are TRBV5-1 and TRBJ1-2; D gene uncertain. The germline gives CDR1 SGHRS, CDR2 YFSETQ. Trimming took off 1 base at V and 0 bases at J, with 7 bases between the two ends. The CDR3 is made up of 14 amino acids. The CDR3 here is CASSLTVTNYGYTF. Partial CDR3 DNA: TGCGCCAGCAGCTTGACGGTAACTAACTATGGC.

Comment on this clone: The read ends 3 residues early relative to the CDR3; the germline J gene fills the gap. The chain employs TRBV19 and TRBJ2-1, with D tentatively TRBD2 (5 bases). Germline CDR1 is LNHDA and CDR2 is SQIVND (reference sequence). V shed 2 bases and J shed 7 bases, with 12 bases lying between them. The CDR3 contains 14 residues. This chain's CDR3 is CASSIRLSGNEQFF. CDR3 bases read: TGTGCCAGTAGTATACGGCTTTCGGGGAATGAG.

CDR3 DNA, as far as it was read: TGTGCCAGCAGCTTTGACAGGGTTGGC. Translation: CASSFDRVG. The entire CDR3 protein is CASSFDRVGYTF. The chain carries TRBV5-6 and TRBJ1-2; 7 bases fit TRBD1. The read is 3 residues too short to cover the CDR3 end, so that end is filled in from the germline J gene. The CDR3 has 12 amino acids. V was clipped by 2 bases and J by 7 bases; unmatched bases: 2. CDR1 is SGHDT, CDR2 YYEEEE, per germline.

About this clone: The DNA ends 3 residues before the CDR3 does, and the rest of the CDR3 is filled in from the germline J gene. The gene calls are TRBV29-1 and TRBJ2-3, with D possibly TRBD2 on 6 matching bases. CDR3 length: 14 amino acids. CDR1 and CDR2 (germline): SQVTM, ANQGSEA. With 5 bases removed from V and 4 bases from J, the gap between germline ends came to 16 bases. CDR3 DNA, as far as it was read: TGCAGCGTTACAAGGGACTTCCCTCCAGATACG. This encodes CSVTRDFPPDT. The entire CDR3 is CSVTRDFPPDTQYF.

Points on this clone: With the read ending 3 residues before the CDR3 end, the germline J gene is used to fill in that end. The J gene is TRBJ2-1, the V gene TRBV7-3, with 11 bases aligning to TRBD2. The germline V gene has CDR1 SGHTA and CDR2 FQGTGA. The CDR3 spans 17 residues. Germline trimming cut 2 bases from V and 8 bases from J; bases unmatched to any gene: 11. Partial CDR3 DNA: TGTGCCAGCAGCTTAGGGGGTCTAGCGGGAGGAGGCCATGAG. Amino acid sequence: CASSLGGLAGGGHE. Given in full, the CDR3 is CASSLGGLAGGGHEQFF. Together with reference TRBV7-3 and TRBJ2-1, the CDR3 gives the full variable domain: GAGVSQTPSNKVTEKGKYVELRCDPISGHTALYWYRQSLGQGPEFLIYFQGTGAADDSGLPNDRFFAVRPEGSVSTLKIQRTERGDSAVYLCASSLGGLAGGGHEQFFGPGTRLTVL.

The CDR3 loop is CASSPGGPVYEQYF. The CDR3 bases that were read are TGTGCCAGCAGCCCAGGTGGCCCCGTCTACGAG. J is TRBJ2-7 and V is TRBV7-2; D not resolved. The read ends 3 residues before the CDR3 terminus; that terminus is restored from the germline J gene. Germline V gene lookup returns CDR1 SGHTA and CDR2 FQGNSA. V lost 5 bases and J lost 3, with 14 bases in between. This CDR3 spans 14 amino acids.

Turning to this clone: The read comes to an end 3 residues before the CDR3 does, leaving the germline J gene to fill in the end. The J gene is TRBJ2-5, the V gene TRBV20-1; D not certain. Trimming cost V 1 base and J 4 bases, with 16 bases left between them. The CDR3 has 15 amino acids. Germline V gene sequence: CDR1 DFQATT, CDR2 SNEGSKA (reference sequence). The part of the CDR3 DNA that was read is TGCAGTGCTAGAGGAACTCCTAGGATCGGAGAGACC. It is translated as CSARGTPRIGET. The entire CDR3 is CSARGTPRIGETQYF.

CDR3 bases read: TGTGCCAGTAGTATTGATAACAGGCCAGGC. Its protein product is CASSIDNRPG. The entire CDR3 sequence reads CASSIDNRPGYTF. The chain is built from TRBV19 and TRBJ1-2, with TRBD1 as a possible D gene (5 bases). The read comes to an end 3 residues before the CDR3 does, leaving the germline J gene to fill in the end. CDR1 and CDR2 from the germline V gene are LNHDA and SQIVND (reference sequence). The CDR3 is made up of 13 amino acids.

Comment on this clone: Read sequence stops 3 residues before the CDR3 end, and the germline J gene provides the missing end. This chain connects TRBV2 to TRBJ2-5; no definite D call. V was pared by 5 bases and J by 2 bases, with 3 bases between. Germline lookup yields CDR1 SNHLY and CDR2 FYNNEI. The CDR3 totals 11 residues. The covered CDR3 bases are TGTGCCAGCAGTACACAAGAGACC. Protein product: CASSTQET. The CDR3 in full is CASSTQETQYF.

As concerns this clone: With the read ending 3 residues before the CDR3 end, the germline J gene is used to fill in that end. V and J are TRBV20-1 and TRBJ2-7; D might be TRBD1 (6 bases). Germline V gene lookup returns CDR1 DFQATT and CDR2 SNEGSKA (reference sequence). Trimming took off 0 bases at V and 0 bases at J, with 12 bases between the two ends. The CDR3 runs 15 residues. Incomplete CDR3 DNA: TGCAGTGCTAGAGAGGGGGCAGGGGCCTCCTACGAG. Encoded protein: CSAREGAGASYE. The CDR3, in full, reads CSAREGAGASYEQYF.